This T cell receptor beta chain was recorded in a study of blood T cell repertoires in COVID-19. This clone occurred once. The CDR3 is made up of 12 amino acids. Trimming at V came to 8 bases and at J to 6 bases, leaving 9 bases not matched to a gene. Germline values: CDR1 GTSNPN, CDR2 SVGIG (reference sequence). This table comes from immunoSEQ multiplex PCR, and its TCRdb copy is limited to in-frame clones, with some not included. In the table there are approximately 85,000 clones, about 92% of which are singletons. The sequencing input was peripheral blood. The chain carries TRBV30 and TRBJ1-2; TRBD1 agrees at 7 bases. The source of this sequence is a woman between 45 and 65 years old in a cohort sampled during active COVID-19. The chain's CDR3 is CAGTGQFNGYTF. The CDR3 bases are TGTGCCGGGACGGGACAGTTTAATGGCTACACCTTC. Full variable domain (outside the CDR3, taken from reference TRBV30 and TRBJ1-2): SQTIHQWPATLVQPVGSPLSLECTVEGTSNPNLYWYRQAAGRGLQLLFYSVGIGQISSEVPQNLSASRPQDRQFILSSKKLLLSDSGFYLCAGTGQFNGYTFGSGTRLTVV.